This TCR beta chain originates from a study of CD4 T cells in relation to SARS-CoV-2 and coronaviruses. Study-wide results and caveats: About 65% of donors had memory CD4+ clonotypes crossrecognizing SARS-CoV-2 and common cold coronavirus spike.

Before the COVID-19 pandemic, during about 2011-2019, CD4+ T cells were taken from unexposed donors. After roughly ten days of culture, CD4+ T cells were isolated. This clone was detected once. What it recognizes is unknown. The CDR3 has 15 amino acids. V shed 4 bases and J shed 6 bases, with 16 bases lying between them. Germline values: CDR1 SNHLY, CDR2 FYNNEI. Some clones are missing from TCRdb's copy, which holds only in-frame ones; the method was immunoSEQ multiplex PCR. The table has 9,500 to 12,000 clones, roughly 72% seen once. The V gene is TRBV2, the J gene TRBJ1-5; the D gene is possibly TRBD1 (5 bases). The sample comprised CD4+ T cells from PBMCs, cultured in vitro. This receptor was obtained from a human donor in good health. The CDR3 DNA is TGTGCCAGCAGTGCGGCGACAGAGAGGAGTCAGCCCCAGCATTTT. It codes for CASSAATERSQPQHF.